The next 3 T cell receptor beta chains were all read from a single sample in a study of blood T cell repertoires in COVID-19. Profiled with immunoSEQ multiplex PCR; TCRdb holds only in-frame clones, not every one. The profile shows some 300,000 clones, around 85% of them singletons. The sequenced material came from peripheral blood. These TCRs come from a woman between 45 and 60 years old with active or convalescent COVID-19.

The genes are TRBV5-6 and TRBJ2-2, with 7 bases matching TRBD2. The ends lost 3 bases at V and 4 bases at J; junction bases unmatched: 9. Looked up from germline, CDR1 is SGHDT and CDR2 is YYEEEE. This CDR3 has 16 residues. CDR3: CASSSRWRESTGELFF. The CDR3 nucleotides read TGTGCCAGCAGCTCTAGGTGGCGGGAGAGCACCGGGGAGCTGTTTTTT.

This clone appeared a single time. V usage is TRBV7-6 and J usage is TRBJ1-2; the match to TRBD1 covers 7 bases. CDR1 is SGHVS and CDR2 is FNYEAQ in the germline V gene. The CDR3 loop spans 14 amino acids. Unmatched junction bases numbered 7, after V lost 1 base and J lost 8 bases. In DNA form, the CDR3 reads TGTGCCAGCAGCTTAGTCCCGCAGGGGGAGGGCTACACCTTC. Its protein product is CASSLVPQGEGYTF. The whole variable domain, remainder taken from reference TRBV7-6 and TRBJ1-2, is GAGVSQSPRYKVTKRGQDVALRCDPISGHVSLYWYRQALGQGPEFLTYFNYEAQQDKSGLPNDRFSAERPEGSISTLTIQRTEQRDSAMYRCASSLVPQGEGYTFGSGTRLTVV.

The chain couples TRBV19 to TRBJ2-1; D is undetermined. The CDR3 runs to 14 residues. Germline values: CDR1 LNHDA, CDR2 SQIVND (reference sequence). With 3 bases removed from V and 4 bases from J, the gap between germline ends came to 10 bases. The CDR3 region is CASSIVGGYNEQFF. In DNA form, the CDR3 reads TGTGCCAGTAGTATCGTCGGCGGATACAATGAGCAGTTCTTC.